These 6 T cell receptor beta chains came from one sample sequenced in a study of early T cells in non-severe SARS-CoV-2 infection. TCRdb reprocessed the 5' RACE reads with MiXCR, giving one entry per CDR3 protein. The sample lists some 82,000 distinct CDR3 sequences, about 6% occurring once. Sequencing was carried out using whole blood. These receptors were collected from an adult who was a healthcare worker with PCR-confirmed SARS-CoV-2 infection or an uninfected control (not recorded which).

This clonotype was found a few times. The J gene is TRBJ2-3, the V gene TRBV20-1; D remains unclear. Germline values: CDR1 DFQATT, CDR2 SNEGSKA (reference sequence). The length of the CDR3 is 15 residues. V lost 0 bases and J lost 6, with 16 bases in between. For the CDR3, the DNA is TGCAGTGCTAGAGATTTTTTAGGTCCCCCGGATACGCAGTATTTT. Its translation is CSARDFLGPPDTQYF.

In this sample, this clonotype turned up many times. V gene TRBV5-6 combines with J gene TRBJ2-1, with TRBD2 matching over 12 bases. Germline V gives CDR1 SGHDT, CDR2 YYEEEE. The CDR3 covers 15 residues. The ends lost 0 bases at V and 8 bases at J; junction bases unmatched: 3. CDR3 sequence reads: CASSLGTSGTYEQFF. The CDR3 DNA sequence: TGTGCCAGCAGCTTGGGGACTAGCGGGACATATGAGCAGTTCTTC. The variable domain in full, completed from reference TRBV5-6 and TRBJ2-1, reads DAGVTQSPTHLIKTRGQQVTLRCSPKSGHDTVSWYQQALGQGPQFIFQYYEEEERQRGNFPDRFSGHQFPNYSSELNVNALLLGDSALYLCASSLGTSGTYEQFFGPGTRLTVL.

The table lists this clonotype with many counts. The chain links TRBV11-2 to TRBJ2-1; TRBD2 matches 10 bases. The germline CDR1 and CDR2 sequences are SGHAT and FQNNGV. Trimming removed 1 base from V and 8 bases from J; junction bases left unmatched: 8. The CDR3 is 16 amino acids. The CDR3 reads CASSLGPSGSLYEQFF. The CDR3 DNA sequence: TGTGCCAGCAGCTTAGGTCCTAGCGGGAGTCTCTATGAGCAGTTCTTC.

In its sample, this clonotype was seen a few times. The J gene is TRBJ2-1, the V gene TRBV19; 9 nucleotides align to TRBD2. Germline lookup yields CDR1 LNHDA and CDR2 SQIVND (reference sequence). The ends lost 3 bases at V and 5 bases at J; junction bases unmatched: 5. There are 15 residues in the CDR3. The CDR3 DNA reads TGTGCCAGTAGTATTGATACTAGCGGGCACAATGAGCAGTTCTTC. Amino acid sequence: CASSIDTSGHNEQFF.

The chain links TRBV7-2 to TRBJ2-2; 9 bases agree with TRBD1. This CDR3 is built from 16 residues. In germline, CDR1 is SGHTA, CDR2 FQGNSA. With V trimmed by 6 bases and J by 5 bases, 10 bases remained unmatched. For the CDR3, the DNA is TGTGCCAGCAGTCAACAGGGGGCATTTATAACCGGGGAGCTGTTTTTT. Amino acids: CASSQQGAFITGELFF.

This clonotype was seen ten or more times. V is TRBV11-2 and J is TRBJ1-1; 7 nucleotides align to TRBD1. CDR3 size: 13 residues. Germline V lookup: CDR1 SGHAT, CDR2 FQNNGV. The V segment lost 5 bases and the J segment 1 base; nucleotides outside the gene matches: 1. The CDR3 here is CASSRDRNTEAFF. CDR3 DNA sequence: TGTGCCAGCAGCCGGGACAGGAACACTGAAGCTTTCTTT.